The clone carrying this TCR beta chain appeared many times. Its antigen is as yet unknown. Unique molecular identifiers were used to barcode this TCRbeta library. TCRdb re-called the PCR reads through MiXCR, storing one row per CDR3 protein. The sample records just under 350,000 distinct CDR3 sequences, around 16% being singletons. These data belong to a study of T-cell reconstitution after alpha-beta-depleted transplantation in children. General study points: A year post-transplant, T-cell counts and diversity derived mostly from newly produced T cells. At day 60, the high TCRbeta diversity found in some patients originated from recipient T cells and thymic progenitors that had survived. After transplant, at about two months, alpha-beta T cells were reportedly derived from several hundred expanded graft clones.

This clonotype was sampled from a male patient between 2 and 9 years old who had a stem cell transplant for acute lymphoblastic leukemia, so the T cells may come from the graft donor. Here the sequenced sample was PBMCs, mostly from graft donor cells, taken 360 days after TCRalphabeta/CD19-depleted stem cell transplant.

The CDR3 region has the DNA TGTGCCAGCAGTGAAAATGCGGGATTCCAGGGAAGTCAGCCCCAGCATTTT. Its protein product is CASSENAGFQGSQPQHF. The chain couples TRBV6-1 to TRBJ1-5; a possible D gene is TRBD1 (5 bases). V gave up 2 bases and J gave up 6 bases, with 20 bases separating them. CDR1 MNHNS and CDR2 SASEGT come from the germline V gene. This CDR3 is built from 17 residues.